Listed below are T cell receptor beta chains from one sample, sequenced in a study of identical twins. TCRdb ran MiXCR on the 5' RACE reads and lists one entry per CDR3 protein. Seen here are around 1.7 million distinct CDR3 sequences, around a third observed once, and the top ten hold around 0.25%. Sequencing was performed on cord blood. All receptors come from a newborn girl in good health. Each CDR3 is given with its conserved first and last residue. Each record gives: CDR3 length, clone size, V gene, J gene, D gene, CDR3 DNA, CDR3 protein. A D gene is named only where the DNA matches it firmly. Size tells how often a clone was seen (once, few, many) or the class of an expanded clone, and some rows leave it out.

>13|few|TRBV20-1|TRBJ2-1|TRBD2
TGCAGTGCTCGGACTAGCGTCTACAATGAGCAGTTCTTC
CSARTSVYNEQFF
>16|-|TRBV20-1|TRBJ2-3|TRBD1
TGCAGTGCTAGAGGGCCCAGGGGGCTAGGGGCAGATACGCAGTATTTT
CSARGPRGLGADTQYF
>14|-|TRBV12-3/TRBV12-4|TRBJ1-2|TRBD1
TGTGCCAGCAGACAGGGGGCTTTAAGCTATGGCTACACCTTC
CASRQGALSYGYTF
>17|-|TRBV4-1|TRBJ2-1|TRBD1
TGCGCCAGCAGCCAGACACCGGGACAGGGCTTCTACAATGAGCAGTTCTTC
CASSQTPGQGFYNEQFF
>15|-|TRBV9|TRBJ2-3|-
TGTGCCAGCAGCGTAGCGGGACAAAACACAGATACGCAGTATTTT
CASSVAGQNTDTQYF
>15|few|TRBV12-3/TRBV12-4|TRBJ1-2|TRBD1
TGTGCCAGCAGCTTCCTGGGACAGGGGCCCTATGGCTACACCTTC
CASSFLGQGPYGYTF
>13|-|TRBV20-1|TRBJ2-7|TRBD2
TGCAGTGCGAGGACTAGCCGCACCTACGAGCAGTACTTC
CSARTSRTYEQYF
>12|-|TRBV30|TRBJ2-7|-
TGTGCCTGGAGTAAGGGGCCCTACGAGCAGTACTTC
CAWSKGPYEQYF
>15|few|TRBV12-3/TRBV12-4|TRBJ1-2|TRBD1
TGTGCCAGCAGTGCACAGGGGGCGCAGAACTATGGCTACACCTTC
CASSAQGAQNYGYTF
>13|few|TRBV2|TRBJ1-1|-
TGTGCCAGCAGTGCGGCAGGGAAAACTGAAGCTTTCTTT
CASSAAGKTEAFF
>14|few|TRBV7-9|TRBJ2-3|-
TGTGCCAGCAGCTTAGGACTAGGCGGGGATACGCAGTATTTT
CASSLGLGGDTQYF
>15|few|TRBV4-2|TRBJ2-7|TRBD2
TGTGCCAGCAGCCAAGTAGGACTAGCGTCCTACGAGCAGTACTTC
CASSQVGLASYEQYF
>16|few|TRBV4-1|TRBJ2-1|-
TGCGCCAGCAGCCAAGTCTTTCGGAAGGCCTACAATGAGCAGTTCTTC
CASSQVFRKAYNEQFF
>16|-|TRBV20-1|TRBJ2-4|-
TGCAGTGCTAGAGATATCGGGACCACAGCCAAAAACATTCAGTACTTC
CSARDIGTTAKNIQYF
>11|many|TRBV6-6|TRBJ2-1|-
TGTGCCAGCAGTTACGGCAGGGAGCAGTTCTTC
CASSYGREQFF
>12|few|TRBV20-1|TRBJ2-5|TRBD2
TGCAGTGCTGGGACTAGGGGCGAGACCCAGTACTTC
CSAGTRGETQYF